This T cell receptor beta chain came from a study of control samples from healthy donors and cancer patients. Sequenced by immunoSEQ multiplex PCR; TCRdb stores in-frame clones only, minus some. The table shows 120,000 to 150,000 clones, with 75% to 95% occurring only once. Germline loops: CDR1 MNHEY, CDR2 SMNVEV (reference sequence). The V gene end was trimmed by 4 bases and the J gene end by 8 bases; junction bases not matched to a gene: 7. CDR3 length: 15 residues. The sequenced sample consisted of blood. The J gene is TRBJ2-1, the V gene TRBV27, with 11 bases that match TRBD1. This clonotype originated in a man aged 18-30 years in good health. This CDR3 is CASSSDRGQLDEQFF. DNA of the CDR3: TGTGCCAGCAGTTCGGACAGGGGGCAGTTGGATGAGCAGTTCTTC.